The 18 T cell receptor beta chains presented below share a single source sample, sequenced in a study of T cells in localized non-small cell lung cancer. Method: immunoSEQ multiplex PCR; TCRdb's copy keeps in-frame clones and lacks some. The sample records 41,000 or so clones, approximately 90% being singletons. Sequenced here: peripheral blood, sampled before any cancer treatment. These receptors came from a woman aged 18-55 years with stage III lung adenocarcinoma.

The V and J genes are TRBV18 and TRBJ1-1; the D gene is possibly TRBD1 (5 bases). Looked up from germline, CDR1 is KGHSH and CDR2 is LQKENI. Trimming stripped 0 bases from V and 2 bases from J, with 16 bases between. The CDR3 is 17 amino acids. CDR3 sequence reads: CASSPPSPGGANTEAFF. DNA of the CDR3: TGTGCCAGCTCACCACCTTCCCCCGGGGGTGCTAACACTGAAGCTTTCTTT.

Only one count was recorded for this clone. The CDR3 coding sequence is TGTGCCAGCATAGACGGGGCAGGGCGAAACACTGAAGCTTTCTTT. Its translation is CASIDGAGRNTEAFF. V and J are TRBV2 and TRBJ1-1, with a possible D match to TRBD1 (5 bases). CDR1 and CDR2 (germline): SNHLY, FYNNEI. The CDR3 spans 15 residues. Trimming took off 7 bases at V and 2 bases at J, with 17 bases between the two ends.

The V gene is TRBV15, the J gene TRBJ2-3; D is perhaps TRBD2 (6 bases). CDR3 length: 14 residues. V was clipped by 5 bases and J by 1 base, with 10 bases between them. The germline V gene has CDR1 LNHNV and CDR2 YYDKDF (reference sequence). CDR3 region: CATSRGLGTDTQYF. Here the CDR3 DNA reads TGTGCCACCAGCCGGGGACTCGGCACAGATACGCAGTATTTT.

V usage is TRBV28 and J usage is TRBJ1-1; perhaps TRBD1 as D (5 bases). The CDR3 is 12 residues long. Germline values: CDR1 MDHEN, CDR2 SYDVKM. V was trimmed by 6 bases and J by 12 bases, leaving 17 bases between them. The CDR3 nucleotides read TGTGCCAGCAGAGAAATCAGGGATGGGACTTTCTTT. Protein: CASREIRDGTFF.

The rearrangement joins TRBV11-2 to TRBJ2-7, with D unresolved. CDR1 is SGHAT, CDR2 FQNNGV, per germline. This CDR3 contains 12 residues. Trimming cost V 4 bases and J 2 bases, with 6 bases left between them. The CDR3 protein is CASSSGAYEQYF. CDR3 coding DNA: TGTGCCAGCAGCTCCGGTGCCTACGAGCAGTACTTC.

The J gene is TRBJ2-2, the V gene TRBV6-1, with D possibly called TRBD1 or TRBD2 (5 bases each). Trimming cost V 2 bases and J 3 bases, with 10 bases left between them. Germline values: CDR1 MNHNS, CDR2 SASEGT. The CDR3 sequence is 15 residues long. CDR3 bases: TGTGCCAGCAGTGAATATGGGACGGACACCGGGGAGCTGTTTTTT. Protein: CASSEYGTDTGELFF.

V usage is TRBV27 and J usage is TRBJ1-4, with D perhaps matching TRBD1 (5 bases). Germline lookup yields CDR1 MNHEY and CDR2 SMNVEV (reference sequence). The V end was cut by 6 bases, the J end by 8 bases, with 16 bases between. There are 14 residues in the CDR3. The chain's CDR3 is CASREGPLGEKLFF. As DNA, the CDR3 is TGTGCCAGCAGAGAGGGACCGTTAGGGGAAAAACTGTTTTTT. Full variable domain (rest looked up from reference TRBV27 and TRBJ1-4): EAQVTQNPRYLITVTGKKLTVTCSQNMNHEYMSWYRQDPGLGLRQIYYSMNVEVTDKGDVPEGYKVSRKEKRNFPLILESPSPNQTSLYFCASREGPLGEKLFFGSGTQLSVL.

This chain uses TRBV6-5 with TRBJ1-5; D call uncertain. Trimming pared 7 bases from V and 4 bases from J, leaving 11 bases between. This CDR3 region has 13 residues. Germline V gene data show CDR1 as MNHEY and CDR2 as SVGAGI. DNA of the CDR3: TGTGCCAGCACCATGGGAGGGAATCAGCCCCAGCATTTT. Protein sequence: CASTMGGNQPQHF.

This clone was detected once. The chain combines TRBV25-1 with TRBJ1-3, with 7 bases lining up with TRBD1. Trimming took 8 bases from V and 0 from J; bases not matched to a gene: 4. The CDR3 has 14 amino acids. From germline, CDR1 is MGHDK and CDR2 SYGVNS. This CDR3 reads CASQRTGSGNTIYF. CDR3 bases: TGTGCCAGCCAACGGACAGGCTCTGGAAACACCATATATTTT.

CDR3 protein: CASSLPAGETQYF. In nucleotides, the CDR3 is TGTGCCAGCAGCTTGCCGGCAGGAGAGACCCAGTACTTC. The chain employs TRBV5-6 and TRBJ2-5; D is uncertain. CDR1 SGHDT and CDR2 YYEEEE come from the germline V gene. The CDR3 has 13 amino acids. The V and J ends lost 1 base and 4 bases respectively, with 8 bases between them.

This clone appeared a single time. The chain is built from TRBV5-8 and TRBJ1-1; the D gene is possibly TRBD1 (6 bases). Per the germline V gene, CDR1 is SGHTS and CDR2 is YDEGEE. Trimming took 0 bases from V and 3 from J, leaving 9 bases between them. The CDR3 covers 14 residues. CDR3 nucleotide sequence: TGTGCCAGCAGCTTGGAACAGGGATACACTGAAGCTTTCTTT. This encodes CASSLEQGYTEAFF.

The chain employs TRBV7-2 and TRBJ2-5; 15 nucleotides match TRBD2. J was trimmed by 1 base and V by 3 bases; bases with no gene match: 0. The CDR3 spans 16 residues. Germline-derived CDR1 and CDR2 are SGHTA and FQGNSA. The CDR3 region is CASSLGLAGGQETQYF. CDR3 DNA: TGTGCCAGCAGCTTGGGACTAGCGGGGGGCCAAGAGACCCAGTACTTC.

The V call is TRBV13, the J call TRBJ2-2; 11 bases fit TRBD1. CDR1 is PRHDT and CDR2 is FYEKMQ in the germline V gene (reference sequence). V lost 5 bases to trimming and J lost 6 bases; unmatched junction nucleotides: 5. The CDR3 extends over 15 amino acids. The CDR3 DNA reads TGTGCCAGCAGCATGCCGGGACAGGGGGCCGGGGAGCTGTTTTTT. Translating it yields CASSMPGQGAGELFF.

This clone has only a few counts. The rearrangement uses TRBV18 and TRBJ1-6; the match to TRBD1 covers 9 bases. The ends lost 0 bases at V and 4 bases at J; junction bases unmatched: 4. The CDR3 runs 17 residues. In germline, CDR1 is KGHSH, CDR2 LQKENI. CDR3 sequence: CASSPPGQGLYNSPLHF. DNA for the CDR3: TGTGCCAGCTCACCACCGGGACAGGGCCTTTATAATTCACCCCTCCACTTT. The whole variable domain, remainder taken from reference TRBV18 and TRBJ1-6, is NAGVMQNPRHLVRRRGQEARLRCSPMKGHSHVYWYRQLPEEGLKFMVYLQKENIIDESGMPKERFSAEFPKEGPSILRIQQVVRGDSAAYFCASSPPGQGLYNSPLHFGNGTRLTVT.

As to this clone: The junction departs from the called germline gene at one end, perhaps through a read error. The CDR3 DNA reads as TGCGACAGCAGCTTGGGTATAGTCTCTGGAAACACCATATATTTT. This sequence encodes CDSSLGIVSGNTIYF. V is TRBV5-1 and J is TRBJ1-3; D not resolved. This CDR3 comprises 15 residues. In germline, CDR1 is SGHRS, CDR2 YFSETQ.

As for this clone: The sample carries other DNA sequences with the same CDR3. V gene TRBV2 combines with J gene TRBJ1-6, with TRBD1 matching 7 bases. Trimming cost V 2 bases and J 6 bases; bases outside gene matches: 1. The CDR3 runs 14 residues. Germline lookup yields CDR1 SNHLY and CDR2 FYNNEI. Here the CDR3 reads CASSERDSNSPLHF. The CDR3 DNA reads as TGTGCCAGCAGTGAACGGGACAGTAATTCACCCCTCCACTTT.

The rearrangement links TRBV7-2 to TRBJ2-3; perhaps D is TRBD1 or TRBD2 (5 bases each). Germline lookup yields CDR1 SGHTA and CDR2 FQGNSA. V was clipped by 5 bases and J by 7 bases, with 16 bases between them. CDR3 size: 14 residues. This chain's CDR3 is CASSLSRGSNTQYF. In DNA form, the CDR3 reads TGTGCCAGCAGCCTATCGAGGGGATCGAATACGCAGTATTTT.

The chain recombines TRBV9 with TRBJ2-5, with D unclear. The CDR3 extends over 12 amino acids. The germline V gene encodes CDR1 SGDLS and CDR2 YYNGEE. Trimming removed 4 bases at V and 3 bases at J, with 7 bases between. CDR3 amino acids: CASSTREETQYF. The CDR3 DNA sequence: TGTGCCAGCAGCACCCGCGAAGAGACCCAGTACTTC.